The source of this TCR beta chain is a study of cytomegalovirus exposure and HLA in healthy donors. Turning to the study itself: Among the approximately 400 genotyped donors, approximately 80% were placed in the Caucasian-associated ancestry cluster.

The PCR had 60 Vbeta and 13 Jbeta primers. The repertoire was sequenced with immunoSEQ multiplex PCR; TCRdb's copy has only in-frame clones and lacks some. The sample holds around 160,000 clones, 60% to 80% seen once. Per germline, CDR1 SGDLS and CDR2 YYNGEE. This CDR3 region has 16 residues. The germline V and J ends were trimmed by 4 bases and 4 bases, with 19 bases remaining between them. This rearrangement joins TRBV9 to TRBJ2-3; the D gene is possibly TRBD2 (7 bases). This receptor was identified in a young man in good health and CMV-seropositive. Sequencing input: PBMCs. The CDR3 DNA follows: TGTGCCAGCAGCCCGAGGGGGACTATCACACCAGATACGCAGTATTTT. It codes for CASSPRGTITPDTQYF.